A selection of T cell receptor beta chains follows, all from one sample in a study of blood T cells in healthy people across ages. TCRdb analysed the 5' RACE reads with MiXCR anew, one entry per CDR3 protein. This repertoire shows around 1,800,000 distinct CDR3 sequences, about two fifths found once; its top ten account for more than 20%. The sequenced sample was blood. Receptors were obtained from a human donor in good health. CDR3s include the opening cysteine and the closing phenylalanine or tryptophan. A D gene is named only where the DNA matches it firmly. Clone size is shown for a subset of rows, as once, few, many or a class of expanded clone.

clone_size: NA; cdr3_length: 13; v_call: TRBV4-2; j_call: TRBJ1-2; d_call: NA; cdr3_nt: TGTGCCAGCAGCCAAGCGGGGGGCAATGGCTACACCTTC; cdr3_aa: CASSQAGGNGYTF
clone_size: NA; cdr3_length: 13; v_call: TRBV7-2; j_call: TRBJ2-1; d_call: NA; cdr3_nt: TGTGCCAGCAGCTCCAGTACCTACGATGAGCAGTTCTTC; cdr3_aa: CASSSSTYDEQFF
clone_size: few; cdr3_length: 16; v_call: TRBV5-5; j_call: TRBJ2-3; d_call: NA; cdr3_nt: TGTGCCAGCACCCCAGCCGGGACTGATAGCACAGATACGCAGTATTTT; cdr3_aa: CASTPAGTDSTDTQYF
clone_size: few; cdr3_length: 21; v_call: TRBV4-1; j_call: TRBJ2-2; d_call: TRBD2; cdr3_nt: TGCGCCAGCAGCCAAGATCCCTACCTAGCGGGGGGGATCGCGAACACCGGGGAGCTGTTTTTT; cdr3_aa: CASSQDPYLAGGIANTGELFF
clone_size: few; cdr3_length: 17; v_call: TRBV10-3; j_call: TRBJ2-5; d_call: NA; cdr3_nt: TGTGCCATCAGTGACAAACTAGCCGTTCAGGGTAGGGAGACCCAGTACTTC; cdr3_aa: CAISDKLAVQGRETQYF
clone_size: NA; cdr3_length: 15; v_call: TRBV7-9; j_call: TRBJ2-7; d_call: NA; cdr3_nt: TGTGCCAGCAGCGCTACGCAGGGGTCCAACTACGAGCAGTACTTC; cdr3_aa: CASSATQGSNYEQYF
clone_size: many; cdr3_length: 11; v_call: TRBV29-1; j_call: TRBJ1-2; d_call: NA; cdr3_nt: TGCAGCGTTGGAGGAGGCTATGGCTACACCTTC; cdr3_aa: CSVGGGYGYTF
clone_size: few; cdr3_length: 14; v_call: TRBV9; j_call: TRBJ1-1; d_call: NA; cdr3_nt: TGTGCCAGCAGCGTAGATGATCCCAACACTGAAGCTTTCTTT; cdr3_aa: CASSVDDPNTEAFF
clone_size: few; cdr3_length: 14; v_call: TRBV7-2; j_call: TRBJ2-3; d_call: TRBD1; cdr3_nt: TGTGCCAGCAGCACCGACAGGGGGCCAGATACGCAGTATTTT; cdr3_aa: CASSTDRGPDTQYF
clone_size: NA; cdr3_length: 15; v_call: TRBV7-9; j_call: TRBJ2-7; d_call: NA; cdr3_nt: TGTGCCAGCAGCTTCGGCGGGCAGGGGCCCTACGAGCAGTACTTC; cdr3_aa: CASSFGGQGPYEQYF
clone_size: NA; cdr3_length: 15; v_call: TRBV2; j_call: TRBJ2-7; d_call: NA; cdr3_nt: TGTGCCAGCACAGAAACCGGGACTGCAAGGTCGGAGCAGTACTTC; cdr3_aa: CASTETGTARSEQYF
clone_size: NA; cdr3_length: 18; v_call: TRBV28; j_call: TRBJ1-2; d_call: NA; cdr3_nt: TGTGCCAGCAGTTTATCGTTGAGGGGCGGGAGGCGTGACTATGGCTACACCTTC; cdr3_aa: CASSLSLRGGRRDYGYTF
clone_size: NA; cdr3_length: 17; v_call: TRBV7-2; j_call: TRBJ2-3; d_call: NA; cdr3_nt: TGTGCCAGCAGCTTAAATCCAGGGCTAGCTGAGGCAGATACGCAGTATTTT; cdr3_aa: CASSLNPGLAEADTQYF
clone_size: few; cdr3_length: 16; v_call: TRBV20-1; j_call: TRBJ1-2; d_call: NA; cdr3_nt: TGCAGTGCTAGGGACATAGGGGACCCCACTAACTATGGCTACACCTTC; cdr3_aa: CSARDIGDPTNYGYTF
clone_size: NA; cdr3_length: 15; v_call: TRBV7-2; j_call: TRBJ2-7; d_call: TRBD2; cdr3_nt: TGTGCCAGCAGCTACCAGACTAGCGGGGGCTACGAGCAGTACTTC; cdr3_aa: CASSYQTSGGYEQYF
clone_size: NA; cdr3_length: 17; v_call: TRBV12-3/TRBV12-4; j_call: TRBJ1-5; d_call: NA; cdr3_nt: TGTGCCAGCAGTTTAGAGTCAGGGCGAGGGAGCAATCAGCCCCAGCATTTT; cdr3_aa: CASSLESGRGSNQPQHF
clone_size: few; cdr3_length: 17; v_call: TRBV6-6; j_call: TRBJ2-3; d_call: TRBD2; cdr3_nt: TGTGCCAGCAGTATAACGCCTAGCGGGGCAGGAACAGATACGCAGTATTTT; cdr3_aa: CASSITPSGAGTDTQYF